What follows describes a single TCR beta chain. This specimen comes from a study of blood T cell repertoires in COVID-19. Germline values: CDR1 SNHLY, CDR2 FYNNEI. V shed 6 bases, J shed 10 bases, and the junction held 15 bases outside the gene matches. The CDR3 runs 16 residues. TCRdb's copy holds only in-frame clones and misses some; the assay was immunoSEQ multiplex PCR. The table has 250,000 or so clones, approximately 86% seen once. Sequencing was done on a sample of peripheral blood. This chain connects TRBV2 to TRBJ1-6, with TRBD1 identical over 7 bases. The receptor was derived from a man aged 25 to 40 with active or convalescent COVID-19. The CDR3 reads CASSDPQGLGGSPLHF. DNA for the CDR3: TGTGCCAGCAGCGATCCCCAGGGGCTAGGGGGCTCACCCCTCCACTTT.